The clone carrying this T cell receptor (beta chain) was seen many times. Antigen unknown. V was pared by 1 base and J by 5 bases, with 2 bases between. The germline CDR1 and CDR2 sequences are SGHAT and FQNNGV. The CDR3 extends over 12 amino acids. The authors amplified TCR beta CDR3 regions, and they did so from RNA transcripts for repertoire sequencing. The library came from an HTBI-primed first-round RT-PCR and a second-round multiplex PCR. MiXCR was run by TCRdb on the multiplex PCR reads, yielding one entry per CDR3 protein. This sample has around 600,000 distinct CDR3 sequences, with about 38% found just once. This entry is derived from a study of Graves' ophthalmopathy and Graves' hyperthyroidism. Points from the study as a whole: Most thyroid-expanded clonotypes exceeding 0.001 frequency were also found in blood.

Material: peripheral blood. The sequence was obtained from an adult man with Graves' ophthalmopathy. This chain links TRBV11-2 with TRBJ2-2; D remains unclear. CDR3 nucleotide sequence: TGTGCCAGCAGCTTAGTAACCGGGGAGCTGTTTTTT. Residues: CASSLVTGELFF.